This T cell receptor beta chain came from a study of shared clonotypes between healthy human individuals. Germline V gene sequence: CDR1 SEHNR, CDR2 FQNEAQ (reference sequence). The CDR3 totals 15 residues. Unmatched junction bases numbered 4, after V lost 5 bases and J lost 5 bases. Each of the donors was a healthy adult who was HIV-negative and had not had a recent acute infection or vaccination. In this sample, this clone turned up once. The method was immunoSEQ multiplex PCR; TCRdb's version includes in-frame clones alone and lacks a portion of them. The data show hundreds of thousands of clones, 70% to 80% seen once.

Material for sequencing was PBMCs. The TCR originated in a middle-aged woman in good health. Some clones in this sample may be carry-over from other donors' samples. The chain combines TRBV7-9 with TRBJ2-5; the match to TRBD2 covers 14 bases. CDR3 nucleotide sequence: TGTGCCAGCAGCATTGGACTAGCGGGAGGCGAGACCCAGTACTTC. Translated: CASSIGLAGGETQYF.